This TCR beta chain stems from a study of CD8+ T cells in alopecia areata. Across the study: Treated patients swallowed 5 to 10 mg of oral tofacitinib twice daily. Findings of the study overall: The study found higher clonality in lesional than normal scalp, especially in alopecia totalis/universalis.

Details on this clone: What it recognizes is unknown.

The CDR3 loop spans 15 amino acids. V dropped 6 bases and J dropped 5 bases, with 18 bases sitting between them. CDR1 is SGDLS and CDR2 is YYNGEE in the germline V gene. It was cDNA, reverse transcribed from extracted RNA, that served as the sequencing template. TCRdb's table, derived via immunoSEQ multiplex PCR, lists solely in-frame clones and lacks some. This table has roughly 120,000 clones, 35% to 40% appearing once. Sample: CD4+ T cells sorted from blood. This TCR was recovered from a human donor with alopecia areata. V and J are TRBV9 and TRBJ2-1; D not resolved. CDR3: CASTSEPSPNNEQFF. The CDR3 coding sequence is TGTGCCAGCACTTCCGAGCCCAGTCCCAACAATGAGCAGTTCTTC.